Included here is one TCR beta chain sequence, with context. This clone was seen a few times. Its specific antigen is unknown. There are no base qualities to consult, and no much larger clone falls within one base. Receptor libraries were prepared by the immunoSEQ multiplex PCR assay. Regarding the original processing steps: To diagnose cytomegalovirus status from the catalog of TCR beta chain sequences, a statistical classification framework was built. TCRdb took over this immuneACCESS table, retaining in-frame rearrangements with V and J assigned. Such tables are incomplete; in checked studies, under half of the missing clones stem from an unresolved V gene, and the remainder is unexplained. The V and J calls and the clone size are those of that table, but D and trimming were determined from the DNA. This sample gives tens of thousands of clones in total; approximately 93% of them show up just once. Of the sample, under 6.5% falls within the top ten clones.

From the germline V gene (reference sequence), CDR1 is MNHEY and CDR2 is SMNVEV. The CDR3 sequence holds 16 residues, the cysteine and phenylalanine included. Just CDR3 DNA is preserved here, 48 bases in frame from base 1. V and J lose 5 bases and 1 base, and a span of 17 bases separates them. This sample stems from a study of cytomegalovirus exposure and HLA in healthy donors (dated by TCRdb to 2017 to 2019). Regarding the study in general: According to a later analysis, one platform produced both the approximately 110 validation repertoires and the 666 repertoires of the first cohort. The study combined high-throughput TCR immunosequencing, statistical association of individual TCRs with disease status, and machine learning to predict cytomegalovirus infection status. Along with the approximately 650-subject first cohort, a separate validation cohort of over a hundred different subjects was used. The study aimed to test whether cataloging public T cell receptors could reveal signatures of past pathogen exposure. Beyond this particular receptor, the publication reports: Most TCR sequences were seen in very few donors, while some public TCRs were found in many individuals. The authors suggested that the approach could potentially be extended to other disease states and immunological phenotypes. The study gave a list of under 200 TCR beta chains associated with cytomegalovirus. The classifier was reported to diagnose cytomegalovirus status with high specificity and sensitivity in both the original cohort and the validation cohort. The validation cohort had no HLA typing available for a later analysis, so co-occurrence within that cohort was assessed over all 130 or so repertoires. Of the cluster scores, approximately 95% were above 0 in a later analysis, which found that TCRs clustered in the first cohort also tended to co-occur in the 120 or so validation repertoires. In vitro tests confirmed that a few of the cytomegalovirus-associated TCR beta chains recognize cytomegalovirus antigens.

Separate from the roughly 660-subject first cohort, the validation cohort of roughly 130 subjects was the group to which the donors belonged. The rearranged chain carries TRBV27 and TRBJ1-1; the best D guess is TRBD1, with 6 bases matching. The sequenced sample consisted of PBMCs. The sequence came from a young woman in good health and CMV-seronegative. The CDR3 protein: CASSKTTGFANTEAFF. The nucleotides read TGTGCCAGCAGTAAAACCACAGGGTTTGCGAACACTGAAGCTTTCTTT.